The text below deals with one T cell receptor beta chain. No antigen is known for it. This sample was taken from a study of cytomegalovirus exposure and HLA in healthy donors. Study-wide results and caveats: Reports showed the classifier diagnosing cytomegalovirus status with high specificity and sensitivity. CMV serostatus was the only recorded immune exposure for donors. TCR beta sequences reportedly predicted most subjects' HLA-A and HLA-B alleles accurately.

Germline V gene sequence: CDR1 MNHEY, CDR2 SVGAGI. CDR3 length equals 16 residues. V was shortened by 4 bases and J by 2 bases, with 17 bases between the two germline ends. Vbeta (60) and Jbeta (13) primers were used in the PCR. Profiling relied on immunoSEQ multiplex PCR, and the TCRdb table lists in-frame clones only, not all of them. The sample totals 60,000 to 70,000 clones. The chain joins TRBV6-5 to TRBJ1-2, with D unresolved. Sequencing was done on a sample of PBMCs. This TCR came from a boy younger than 18 in good health and CMV-seronegative. The DNA of the CDR3 is TGTGCCAGCAGTTTGTTGGGAGGGATTGAAAACTATGGCTACACCTTC. Amino acids: CASSLLGGIENYGYTF.